Listed here is a single T cell receptor beta chain. Measured with immunoSEQ multiplex PCR; TCRdb has only the in-frame clones, and not every one. The sample contains approximately 480,000 clones, 75% to 90% of which appear only once. The data are from a study of blood T cell repertoires in COVID-19. In germline, CDR1 is LGHDT, CDR2 YNNKEL (reference sequence). The CDR3 is 11 residues long. Trimming pared 5 bases from V and 9 bases from J, leaving 10 bases between. Input material: peripheral blood. This clonotype was obtained from a young man with COVID-19, enrolled during active disease. The rearrangement links TRBV3-1 (or the pseudogene TRBV3-2) to TRBJ1-1, with D maybe TRBD1 (6 bases). The CDR3 is CASSYQGKAFF. For the CDR3, the DNA is TGTGCCAGCAGCTACCAGGGGAAAGCTTTCTTT.